Listed below are T cell receptor beta chains from one sample, sequenced in a study of control samples from healthy donors and cancer patients. TCRdb's copy holds only in-frame clones and misses some; the assay was immunoSEQ multiplex PCR. There are under 450,000 clones in the sample; approximately 90% occur only once, and 5% to 8% lies in the top ten. The sample consisted of PBMCs. Source of these receptors: a man in his forties with head and neck cancer. CDR3s include the opening cysteine and the closing phenylalanine or tryptophan. Fields, in order: J gene, V gene, D gene, clone size, CDR3 DNA, CDR3 protein. A D gene is named only where the DNA matches it firmly. Some rows mark clone size as missing; the rest say once, few, many or name a class of expanded clone.

>TRBJ1-1|TRBV5-1|.|.
TGCGCCAGCAGCTTGTATCGGGTAGATACTGAAGCTTTCTTT
CASSLYRVDTEAFF
>TRBJ1-1|TRBV20-1|.|few
TGCAGTGCTAGTCTCTCTCCCGGCGGCACTGAAGCTTTCTTT
CSASLSPGGTEAFF
>TRBJ2-2|TRBV6-5|.|.
TGTGCCAGCAGCGACAGGAGGATACGCACCGGGGAGCTGTTTTTT
CASSDRRIRTGELFF
>TRBJ1-1|TRBV29-1|TRBD1|.
TGCAGCGGCTCAAGACAGGGTAACACTGAAGCTTTCTTT
CSGSRQGNTEAFF
>TRBJ2-7|TRBV4-1|.|.
TGCGCCAGCACCCCAGCCGACACAGCTCTTTCCTACCAGCCGTACTTC
CASTPADTALSYQPYF
>TRBJ1-6|TRBV5-4|TRBD1|.
TGTGCCAGCAGCTTGGACAGGGGGGGCTCCTATAATTCACCCCTCCACTTT
CASSLDRGGSYNSPLHF
>TRBJ1-2|TRBV10-3|TRBD1|.
TGTGCCATCAGTGAGTCGACTGGGACAGGGCGCTCCATCTATGGCTACACCTTC
CAISESTGTGRSIYGYTF
>TRBJ2-4|TRBV5-6|.|.
TGTGCCAGCAGCTTGGTGTCAGGGGAGAATGGAAACATTCAGTACTTC
CASSLVSGENGNIQYF
>TRBJ1-3|TRBV30|.|once
TGTGCCTGGAGCTCAGAGACGGCTGGCGGAAACACCATATATTTT
CAWSSETAGGNTIYF
>TRBJ1-5|TRBV18|TRBD1|once
TGTGCCAGTTCCCGACAGGGGAATCAGCCCCAGCATTTT
CASSRQGNQPQHF
>TRBJ1-4|TRBV5-6|.|.
TGTGCCAGCACCCCCAGGGGAGGGAGCTGGGGAGCAACTAATGAAAAACTGTTTTTT
CASTPRGGSWGATNEKLFF
>TRBJ1-4|TRBV15|.|.
TGTGCCACCAGAAGAGAGGGAAAACTGTTTTTT
CATRREGKLFF
>TRBJ2-2|TRBV5-4|TRBD1|.
TGTGCCAGCAGCTTACCCCCGGGACAGGCGAGAACCGGGGAGCTGTTTTTT
CASSLPPGQARTGELFF
>TRBJ2-5|TRBV7-7|TRBD2|once
TGTGCTAGCAGCTTAGCGACTAGCGGGGAGGAGACCCAGTACTTC
CASSLATSGEETQYF
>TRBJ2-2|TRBV6-5|.|.
TGTGCCAGCAAGTGGGGGGGCGAGACCGGGGAGCTGTTTTTT
CASKWGGETGELFF
>TRBJ2-2|TRBV19|.|.
TGTGCCAGTAGTACGCATCAAACCGGGGAGCTGTTTTTT
CASSTHQTGELFF
>TRBJ2-7|TRBV11-2|TRBD2|.
TGTGCCAGCAGCTCCTTGGAGGGACTAGCGGGAACCAGCGAGCAGTACTTC
CASSSLEGLAGTSEQYF
>TRBJ2-7|TRBV27|TRBD1|.
TGTGCCAGCAGTTTCAAACAGGGGGGAGTGTACGAGCAGTACTTC
CASSFKQGGVYEQYF
>TRBJ2-2|TRBV21-1|.|once
TGTGCCAGCAGCAAAGGAAATGGGGGGCCACCCCCCCCCGGGGAGCTGTTTTTT
CASSKGNGGPPPPGELFF
>TRBJ1-5|TRBV5-1|.|.
TGCGCCAGCAGCTCGTCCGGGGGCAGCCACGGCCAGCCCCAGCATTTT
CASSSSGGSHGQPQHF
>TRBJ2-6|TRBV27|.|.
TGTACCAGCTCCCCGGGACATTACTTCTCTGGGGCCAACGTCCTGACTTTC
CTSSPGHYFSGANVLTF
>TRBJ2-7|TRBV4-1|TRBD1|.
TGCGCCAGCAGCCCGTTATTGACAGGGTCCTACGAGCAGTACTTC
CASSPLLTGSYEQYF
>TRBJ1-1|TRBV28|.|.
TGTGCCAGCAGTTTTTGGGACCTTGCCAACACTGAAGCTTTCTTT
CASSFWDLANTEAFF
>TRBJ1-2|TRBV19|.|.
TGTGCCAGTAACACACCCGGCTATGGCTACACCTTC
CASNTPGYGYTF
>TRBJ2-7|TRBV2|TRBD1|.
TGTGCCAGCAGTCGTGGACAGGGGGACGAGCAGTACTTC
CASSRGQGDEQYF
>TRBJ2-7|TRBV5-1|TRBD2|.
TGCGCCAGCAGCTTGGAACTAGCGGGCGGAGACGAGCAGTACTTC
CASSLELAGGDEQYF
>TRBJ1-5|TRBV30|.|.
TGTGCCTGGAGGTCCGATAGCAATCAGCCCCAGCATTTT
CAWRSDSNQPQHF
>TRBJ2-2|TRBV24-1|.|.
TGTGCCACCAGTGACCGGGTTAGGTTCGGGGAGCTGTTTTTT
CATSDRVRFGELFF
>TRBJ1-2|TRBV28|TRBD1|.
TGTGCCACAAAGGGGGCGGGCTATGGCTACACCTTC
CATKGAGYGYTF
>TRBJ1-2|TRBV27|.|.
TGTGCCAGCAGTCAGACCTTCAAAACCGGCTTCTATGGCTACACCTTC
CASSQTFKTGFYGYTF
>TRBJ1-3|TRBV3-1/TRBV3-2|TRBD1|.
TGTGCCAGCAGCCAAGGGGCTTTGGGACAGGGGACAACCTCTGGAAACACCATATATTTT
CASSQGALGQGTTSGNTIYF
>TRBJ2-2|TRBV6-5|TRBD2|.
TGTGCCAGCAGGAGACTAGCGGGCACCGGGGAGCTGTTTTTT
CASRRLAGTGELFF
>TRBJ1-1|TRBV6-6|.|.
TGTGCCAGCACTTTGACAGTTCTCACGGGAGCTGAAGCTTTCTTT
CASTLTVLTGAEAFF
>TRBJ2-1|TRBV9|TRBD2|.
TGTGCCAGCAGCCCGAGCGGGGGGGCCTACAATGAGCAGTTCTTC
CASSPSGGAYNEQFF
>TRBJ2-4|TRBV3-1/TRBV3-2|TRBD2|.
TGTGCCAGCAGCCAACAGCGGGGGGGCTCCATTCAGTACTTC
CASSQQRGGSIQYF
>TRBJ2-5|TRBV19|.|once
TGTGCCAGTAGTATCGGCTCACAAGAGACCCAGTACTTC
CASSIGSQETQYF
>TRBJ2-2|TRBV5-4|TRBD1|once
TGTGCCAGTTGGACAGGGGGCATGAACACCGGGGAGCTGTTTTTT
CASWTGGMNTGELFF
>TRBJ2-7|TRBV30|.|.
TGTGCCTGGAGTGTAAACAGGGACTACGAGCAGTACTTC
CAWSVNRDYEQYF
>TRBJ1-2|TRBV5-4|TRBD1|.
TGTGCCAGCAGCTTGGAGCCAGGGGGCCGGAACAGCTACACCTTC
CASSLEPGGRNSYTF
>TRBJ1-1|TRBV10-2|.|.
TGCGCCAGCAGTTGGCAGGGCACTGAAGCTTTCTTT
CASSWQGTEAFF
>TRBJ1-4|TRBV5-6|TRBD1|.
TGTGCCAGCAGCTTCAACAGGGGGCCAACTAATGAAAAACTGTTTTTT
CASSFNRGPTNEKLFF
>TRBJ1-6|TRBV5-1|.|once
TGCGCCAGCAGCTTGGTACCTGATTCACCCCTCCACTTT
CASSLVPDSPLHF
>TRBJ2-7|TRBV28|TRBD2|.
TGTGCCAGCACCTCCCCTCTCGGGACTAGCGAGCGTTTCTCCTACGAGCAGTACTTC
CASTSPLGTSERFSYEQYF
>TRBJ2-5|TRBV5-1|.|.
TGCGCCAGCAGCCTAAGAACCCAAGAGACCCAGTACTTC
CASSLRTQETQYF
>TRBJ1-2|TRBV11-2|.|.
TGTGCCAGCAAACCAACCCAGACGGACCCTAACTATGGCTACACCTTC
CASKPTQTDPNYGYTF
>TRBJ1-4|TRBV3-1/TRBV3-2|.|.
TGTGCCAGCAGCCCCCTCTCGAAAATTGCAACTAATGAAAAACTGTTTTTT
CASSPLSKIATNEKLFF
>TRBJ2-7|TRBV4-1|.|.
TGCGCCAGCAGCCAAGCCCCCTCACCACCCTACGAGCATTACTTC
CASSQAPSPPYEHYF
>TRBJ1-5|TRBV19|.|.
TGTGCCAGTAGTAACAGGGCAGGGAAGCGTCAGCCCCAGCATTTT
CASSNRAGKRQPQHF
>TRBJ1-2|TRBV6-5|.|few
TGTGCCAGCAGATTAACCCCAGGGGCAGAGTATGGCTACACCTTC
CASRLTPGAEYGYTF
>TRBJ2-5|TRBV2|.|.
TGTGCCAGCAGCAACAGGGTTCAGAAAGAGACCCAGTACTTC
CASSNRVQKETQYF
>TRBJ2-5|TRBV19|.|once
TGTGCCAGTAGTATCCAGGGCATACCCCAAGAGACCCAGTACTTC
CASSIQGIPQETQYF
>TRBJ2-2|TRBV18|.|.
TGTGCCAGCTCACCACGGGTGCGGGGGAACACCGGGGAGCTGTTTTTT
CASSPRVRGNTGELFF
>TRBJ1-1|TRBV19|.|.
TGTGCCAGTAGTCAAAACAGAGGAACTGAAGCTTTCTTT
CASSQNRGTEAFF